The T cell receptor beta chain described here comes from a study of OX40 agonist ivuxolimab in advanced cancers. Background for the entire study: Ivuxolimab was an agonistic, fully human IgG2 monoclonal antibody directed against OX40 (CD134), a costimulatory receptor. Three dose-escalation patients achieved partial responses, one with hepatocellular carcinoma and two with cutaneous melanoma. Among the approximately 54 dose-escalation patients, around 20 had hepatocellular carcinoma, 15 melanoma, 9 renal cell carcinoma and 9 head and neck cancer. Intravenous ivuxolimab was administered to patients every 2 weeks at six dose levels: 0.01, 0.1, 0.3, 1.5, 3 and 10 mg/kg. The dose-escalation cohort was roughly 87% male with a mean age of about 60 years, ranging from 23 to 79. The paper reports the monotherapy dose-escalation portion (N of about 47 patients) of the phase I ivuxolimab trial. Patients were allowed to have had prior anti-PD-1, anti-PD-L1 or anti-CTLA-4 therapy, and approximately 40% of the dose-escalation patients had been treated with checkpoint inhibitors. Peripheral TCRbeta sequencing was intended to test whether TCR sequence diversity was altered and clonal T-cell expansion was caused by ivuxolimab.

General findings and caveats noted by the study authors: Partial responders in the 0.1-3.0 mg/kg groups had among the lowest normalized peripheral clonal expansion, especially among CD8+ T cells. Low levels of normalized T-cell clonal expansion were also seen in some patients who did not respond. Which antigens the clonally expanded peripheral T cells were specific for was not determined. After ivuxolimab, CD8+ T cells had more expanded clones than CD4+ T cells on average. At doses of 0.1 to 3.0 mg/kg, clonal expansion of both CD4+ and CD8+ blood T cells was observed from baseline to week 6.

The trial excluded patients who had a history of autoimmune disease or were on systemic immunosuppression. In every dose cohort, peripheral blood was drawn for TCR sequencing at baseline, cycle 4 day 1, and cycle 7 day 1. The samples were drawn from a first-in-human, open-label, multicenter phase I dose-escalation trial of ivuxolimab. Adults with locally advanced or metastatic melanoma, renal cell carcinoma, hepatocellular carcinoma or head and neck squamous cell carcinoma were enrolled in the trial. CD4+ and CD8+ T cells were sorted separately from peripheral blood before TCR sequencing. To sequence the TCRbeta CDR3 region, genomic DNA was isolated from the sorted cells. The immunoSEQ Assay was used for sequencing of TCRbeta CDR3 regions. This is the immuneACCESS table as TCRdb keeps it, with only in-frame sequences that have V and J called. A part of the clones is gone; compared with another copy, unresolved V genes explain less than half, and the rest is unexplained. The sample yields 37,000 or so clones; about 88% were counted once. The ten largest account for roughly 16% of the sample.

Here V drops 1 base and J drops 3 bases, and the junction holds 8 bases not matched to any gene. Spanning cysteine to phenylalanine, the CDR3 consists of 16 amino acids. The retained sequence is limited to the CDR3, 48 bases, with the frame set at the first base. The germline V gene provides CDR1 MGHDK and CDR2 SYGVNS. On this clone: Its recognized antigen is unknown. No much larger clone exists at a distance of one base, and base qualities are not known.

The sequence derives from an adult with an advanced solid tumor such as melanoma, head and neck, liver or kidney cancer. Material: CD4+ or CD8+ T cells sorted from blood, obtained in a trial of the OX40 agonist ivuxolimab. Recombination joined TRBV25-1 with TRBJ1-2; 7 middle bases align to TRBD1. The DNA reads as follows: TGTGCCAGCAGTGAATGGGGCCCCGGGACAGACTATGGCTACACCTTC. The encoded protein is CASSEWGPGTDYGYTF.